This is a list of T cell receptor beta chains from one sample in a study of T cells in localized non-small cell lung cancer. Measured with immunoSEQ multiplex PCR; TCRdb has only the in-frame clones, and not every one. The table records about 78,000 clones, roughly 86% of them present only once. The sequencing used peripheral blood, collected before any cancer treatment. All receptors derive from a man aged 40-75 years with stage I lung adenocarcinoma. The CDR3 runs from the conserved cysteine through the conserved F or W. The D gene is left open where the match is weak. Not every row has a clone size; where given, it reads once, few, many or a size class.

J gene,clone size,V gene,D gene,CDR3 protein,CDR3 DNA
TRBJ1-1,-,TRBV11-1,-,CASSLRGARDTEAFF,TGTGCCAGCAGCTTAAGGGGGGCCCGGGACACTGAAGCTTTCTTT
TRBJ1-5,few,TRBV6-6,TRBD1,CASSYGQAIPHF,TGTGCCAGCAGTTACGGACAGGCCATACCGCATTTT
TRBJ2-3,-,TRBV18,-,CASSPNSHRTDTQYF,TGTGCCAGCTCACCGAATAGCCACCGCACAGATACGCAGTATTTT
TRBJ1-1,-,TRBV4-3,-,CASSQGNGRTNTEAFF,TGCGCCAGCAGCCAAGGCAACGGACGGACAAACACTGAAGCTTTCTTT
TRBJ2-5,-,TRBV5-1,-,CASSFSSRETQYF,TGCGCCAGCAGCTTTTCGAGTAGAGAGACCCAGTACTTC
TRBJ2-1,-,TRBV14,-,CASSGGREWDYNEQFF,TGTGCCAGCAGCGGTGGCCGGGAGTGGGACTACAATGAGCAGTTCTTC
TRBJ1-5,-,TRBV5-6,-,CASSANGGLNQPQHF,TGTGCCAGCAGCGCGAACGGAGGGCTCAATCAGCCCCAGCATTTT
TRBJ2-2,-,TRBV19,TRBD1,CASSIWTGNTGELFF,TGTGCCAGTAGTATCTGGACAGGGAACACCGGGGAGCTGTTTTTT
TRBJ2-1,-,TRBV19,-,CASSIDIVQFF,TGTGCCAGTAGTATCGATATTGTGCAGTTCTTC
TRBJ2-5,-,TRBV6-5,TRBD2,CASRRVGGETQYF,TGTGCCAGCAGAAGGGTGGGGGGGGAGACCCAGTACTTC
TRBJ1-3,-,TRBV9,TRBD1,CASSARGQGRSGNTIYF,TGTGCCAGCAGCGCCCGGGGACAGGGGAGGTCTGGAAACACCATATATTTT
TRBJ1-3,-,TRBV15,-,CATSRRSGNTIYF,TGTGCCACCAGCAGACGCAGCGGAAACACCATATATTTT
TRBJ2-5,-,TRBV5-4,-,CASSSFAPGEETQYF,TGTGCCAGCAGCTCCTTTGCCCCGGGCGAAGAGACCCAGTACTTC
TRBJ2-7,-,TRBV18,-,CASSGDRYEQYF,TGTGCCAGCTCAGGAGACCGCTACGAGCAGTACTTC
TRBJ1-6,-,TRBV6-5,TRBD1,CASSGQGGSPLHF,TGTGCCAGCAGTGGACAGGGAGGATCACCCCTCCACTTT
TRBJ2-7,-,TRBV2,-,CASSYHREQYF,TGTGCCAGCAGTTATCACAGGGAGCAGTACTTC
TRBJ2-7,-,TRBV11-2,-,CASSKTGTAYEQYF,TGTGCCAGCAGCAAAACCGGGACGGCCTACGAGCAGTACTTC
TRBJ2-7,-,TRBV7-3,TRBD2,CASSLMGGTAYEQYF,TGTGCCAGCAGCTTAATGGGGGGGACCGCCTACGAGCAGTACTTC
TRBJ1-2,-,TRBV7-9,TRBD1,CASSRGQGSWDGYTF,TGTGCCAGCAGCCGTGGACAGGGCTCATGGGATGGCTACACCTTC
TRBJ2-4,-,TRBV28,-,CASSLRDIQYF,TGTGCCAGCAGTTTACGGGACATTCAGTACTTC
TRBJ2-7,-,TRBV10-2,TRBD2,CASSVTSGGLEQYF,TGCGCCAGCAGTGTAACTAGCGGGGGGCTCGAGCAGTACTTC
TRBJ2-1,-,TRBV27,TRBD2,CASSSGTSSYNEQFF,TGTGCCAGCAGTTCCGGGACTAGCTCCTACAATGAGCAGTTCTTC
TRBJ1-2,-,TRBV7-9,-,CASSLSGTSPNYGYTF,TGTGCCAGCAGCTTATCCGGGACATCGCCTAACTATGGCTACACCTTC
TRBJ2-3,-,TRBV18,TRBD1,CASSPIVTGGGTDTQYF,TGTGCCAGCTCACCAATCGTTACAGGGGGCGGAACAGATACGCAGTATTTT
TRBJ1-3,-,TRBV9,-,CASSEEPLDGNTIYF,TGTGCCAGCAGCGAGGAACCTTTAGACGGAAACACCATATATTTT
TRBJ2-2,once,TRBV10-3,-,CAISESEGGSTGELFF,TGTGCCATCAGTGAGTCGGAAGGGGGGAGCACCGGGGAGCTGTTTTTT
TRBJ2-7,-,TRBV5-1,TRBD2,CASSWGTNAGEQYF,TGCGCCAGCAGCTGGGGGACTAACGCTGGCGAGCAGTACTTC
TRBJ1-5,-,TRBV6-5,-,CASTLTGLRQPQHF,TGTGCCAGCACCCTAACAGGATTGAGGCAGCCCCAGCATTTT
TRBJ2-3,-,TRBV4-1,-,CASSLKQGSTDTQYF,TGCGCCAGCAGCCTCAAACAGGGTAGCACAGATACGCAGTATTTT
TRBJ2-5,-,TRBV10-2,-,CASKGTQETQYF,TGCGCCAGCAAGGGGACCCAAGAGACCCAGTACTTC
TRBJ1-1,-,TRBV11-1,-,CASSPFGGVAEAFF,TGTGCCAGCAGCCCGTTCGGAGGGGTGGCTGAAGCTTTCTTT
TRBJ2-3,-,TRBV5-6,TRBD2,CASSLPTSGRTDTQYF,TGTGCCAGCAGCCTCCCCACTAGCGGGAGAACAGATACGCAGTATTTT
TRBJ2-3,-,TRBV5-1,-,CASSLEGLAPTTDTQYF,TGCGCCAGCAGCTTGGAAGGACTGGCCCCTACGACAGATACGCAGTATTTT
TRBJ2-4,-,TRBV13,TRBD1,CASSLLGQGAENIQYF,TGTGCCAGCAGCTTACTTGGCCAGGGGGCTGAAAACATTCAGTACTTC
TRBJ2-7,-,TRBV5-1,-,CASSLAAGSSYEQYF,TGCGCCAGCAGCTTGGCGGCTGGGAGCTCCTACGAGCAGTACTTC
TRBJ2-3,-,TRBV7-2,TRBD1,CASSFPGQGQYF,TGTGCCAGCAGCTTCCCGGGACAGGGGCAGTATTTT
TRBJ1-3,few,TRBV5-8,TRBD1,CASSRSGTGAGNTIYF,TGTGCCAGCAGCCGGTCCGGGACAGGGGCTGGAAACACCATATATTTT
TRBJ2-3,-,TRBV19,-,CASSITTQLTTDTQYF,TGTGCCAGTAGTATTACCACCCAACTGACCACAGATACGCAGTATTTT
TRBJ1-2,-,TRBV6-5,-,CASSYLYRDSAGYTF,TGTGCCAGCAGTTACTTGTACAGGGATTCTGCTGGCTACACCTTC
TRBJ2-7,-,TRBV5-6,-,CASTRGGLYEQYF,TGTGCCAGCACCCGAGGCGGGCTCTACGAGCAGTACTTC
TRBJ1-2,few,TRBV7-2,TRBD1,CASSTGTGVIYGYTF,TGTGCCAGCAGCACCGGGACAGGGGTTATCTATGGCTACACCTTC